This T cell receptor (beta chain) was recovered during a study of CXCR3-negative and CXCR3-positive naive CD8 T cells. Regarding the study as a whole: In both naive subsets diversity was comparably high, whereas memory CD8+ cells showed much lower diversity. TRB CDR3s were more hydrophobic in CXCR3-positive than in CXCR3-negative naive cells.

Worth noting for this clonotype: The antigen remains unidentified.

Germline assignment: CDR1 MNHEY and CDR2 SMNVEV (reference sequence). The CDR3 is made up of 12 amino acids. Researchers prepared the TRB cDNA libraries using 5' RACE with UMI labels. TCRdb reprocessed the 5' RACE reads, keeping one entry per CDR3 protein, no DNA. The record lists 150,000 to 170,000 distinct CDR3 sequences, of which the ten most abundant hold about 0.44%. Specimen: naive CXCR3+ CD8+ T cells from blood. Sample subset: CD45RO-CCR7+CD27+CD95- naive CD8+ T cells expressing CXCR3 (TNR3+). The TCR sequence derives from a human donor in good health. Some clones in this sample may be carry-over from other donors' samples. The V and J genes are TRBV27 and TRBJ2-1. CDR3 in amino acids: CASMESYNEQFF.